The 32 T cell receptor beta chains given below trace back to one sample, sequenced in a study of T cells in Graves' hyperthyroidism and ophthalmopathy. Regions amplified from RNA transcripts were the TCR beta CDR3 regions. In the first-round RT-PCR of the TCR CDR3, the HTBI primer set was used. TCRdb independently ran MiXCR on the multiplex PCR reads; one entry per CDR3 protein. This sample has approximately 640,000 distinct CDR3 sequences, with 15% to 20% found just once. The specimen was blood. These receptors all come from a woman between 25 and 40 years old with Graves' hyperthyroidism.

The rearrangement links TRBV12-3 or TRBV12-4 to TRBJ2-5, with D perhaps TRBD1 (6 bases). Trimming cost V 3 bases and J 4 bases, with 15 bases left between them. This CDR3 region has 15 residues. This CDR3 is CASSFQGPGIETQYF. The DNA of the CDR3 is TGTGCCAGCAGTTTTCAGGGGCCCGGGATAGAGACCCAGTACTTC.

Ten or more counts support this clonotype. V is TRBV10-3 and J is TRBJ2-3; TRBD2 might be the D (5 bases). V lost 8 bases to trimming and J lost 1 base, with 16 bases between them. This CDR3 is built from 15 residues. Germline CDR1 is ENHRY and CDR2 is SYGVKD. The CDR3 bases are TGTGCCATCGCCCCGTCTAGCATGGGCACAGATACGCAGTATTTT. This codes for CAIAPSSMGTDTQYF.

This clonotype occurred a few times. V gene TRBV4-1 combines with J gene TRBJ2-1; possible D gene TRBD2, 5 bases. With 0 bases removed from V and 4 bases from J, the gap between germline ends came to 10 bases. This CDR3 has 15 residues. CDR1 is MGHRA, CDR2 YSYEKL, per germline. In DNA, the CDR3 is TGCGCCAGCAGCCAAGATCCTAGCCTTTACAATGAGCAGTTCTTC. Its translation: CASSQDPSLYNEQFF.

A remark on this clonotype: Sequence at one end of the junction differs from germline and may be a read error. The CDR3 is CASSLLAVAPNNSPRHF. CDR3 nucleotides: TGTGCCAGCAGTTTGTTGGCAGTTGCTCCTAATAATTCACCCCGCCACTTT. The chain joins TRBV28 to TRBJ1-6; D is ambiguous. The CDR3 loop spans 17 amino acids. In germline, CDR1 is MDHEN, CDR2 SYDVKM.

This sequence joins TRBV19 and TRBJ1-5; no clear D gene. The V and J ends lost 3 bases and 3 bases respectively, with 15 bases between them. The CDR3 loop spans 16 amino acids. Germline CDR1 is LNHDA and CDR2 is SQIVND (reference sequence). In DNA form, the CDR3 reads TGTGCCAGTAGTATCTCGGACTTCAGAGTCAATCAGCCCCAGCATTTT. Protein product: CASSISDFRVNQPQHF.

This clonotype was found many times. The rearrangement links TRBV19 to TRBJ1-5; TRBD1 agrees at 9 bases. J lost 5 bases, V lost 5 bases, and 4 bases had no gene match. Germline CDR1 LNHDA, CDR2 SQIVND (reference sequence). This CDR3 contains 14 residues. The CDR3 is CASSAGQGHQPQHF. CDR3 sequence (DNA): TGTGCCAGTAGTGCGGGACAGGGACATCAGCCCCAGCATTTT.

This clonotype was observed a few times. This sequence joins TRBV30 and TRBJ2-5; 12 bases are a match to TRBD2. CDR3 size: 13 residues. The V gene end was trimmed by 5 bases and the J gene end by 4 bases; junction bases not matched to a gene: 2. Germline V CDR1 and CDR2: GTSNPN, SVGIG (reference sequence). DNA for the CDR3: TGTGCCTGGGGACTAGCGGGACTAGAGACCCAGTACTTC. The encoded protein is CAWGLAGLETQYF.

This clonotype was picked up many times. The chain uses TRBV2 and TRBJ1-5, with D hard to call. This CDR3 has 13 amino acids. V lost 4 bases and J 6 bases, leaving 10 bases between the germline ends. Germline V gene data show CDR1 as SNHLY and CDR2 as FYNNEI. In nucleotides, the CDR3 is TGTGCCAGCAGTGCCCCTGACGCTCAGCCCCAGCATTTT. It yields the protein CASSAPDAQPQHF. The variable domain in full, completed from reference TRBV2 and TRBJ1-5, reads EPEVTQTPSHQVTQMGQEVILRCVPISNHLYFYWYRQILGQKVEFLVSFYNNEISEKSEIFDDQFSVERPDGSNFTLKIRSTKLEDSAMYFCASSAPDAQPQHFGDGTRLSIL.

V is TRBV7-2 and J is TRBJ2-3; 8 positions agree with TRBD2. Trimming took 5 bases from V and 4 from J; bases not matched to a gene: 11. The germline gives CDR1 SGHTA, CDR2 FQGNSA. This CDR3 region has 16 residues. CDR3 DNA sequence: TGTGCCAGCAGCCCAGGTGGAGCGGGAGAATCAGATACGCAGTATTTT. Translating gives CASSPGGAGESDTQYF.

This clonotype was counted ten times or more. The J gene is TRBJ2-1, the V gene TRBV28; 13 nucleotides align to TRBD2. CDR1 and CDR2 from the germline V gene are MDHEN and SYDVKM. The CDR3 has 17 residues. Germline trimming cut 3 bases from V and 7 bases from J; bases unmatched to any gene: 9. This chain's CDR3 is CASSFGPGLAGTNEQFF. In nucleotides, the CDR3 is TGTGCCAGCAGTTTTGGTCCGGGACTAGCGGGAACTAATGAGCAGTTCTTC. Full variable domain (outside the CDR3, taken from reference TRBV28 and TRBJ2-1): DVKVTQSSRYLVKRTGEKVFLECVQDMDHENMFWYRQDPGLGLRLIYFSYDVKMKEKGDIPEGYSVSREKKERFSLILESASTNQTSMYLCASSFGPGLAGTNEQFFGPGTRLTVL.

This clonotype has at least ten counts. The chain joins TRBV12-3 or TRBV12-4 to TRBJ2-5; unclear D gene. Trimming stripped 6 bases from V and 4 bases from J, with 9 bases between. The CDR3 length is 12 residues. Here the CDR3 DNA reads TGTGCCAGCAGCCAGCTCCTAGAGACCCAGTACTTC. Translation: CASSQLLETQYF.

In its sample, this clonotype was seen a few times. The chain has TRBV20-1 and TRBJ2-1, with a tentative D call TRBD2 (5 bases). Germline values: CDR1 DFQATT, CDR2 SNEGSKA (reference sequence). This CDR3 spans 18 amino acids. V lost 8 bases, J lost 0 bases, and 26 bases lay in between. The CDR3 here is CSMSGGQNSKSSYNEQFF. CDR3 nucleotide sequence: TGCAGTATGAGTGGCGGGCAAAACTCAAAGAGCTCCTACAATGAGCAGTTCTTC.

This clonotype showed up just a few times. The genes are TRBV20-1 and TRBJ2-5; 7 bases agree with TRBD1. CDR1 is DFQATT, CDR2 SNEGSKA, per germline (reference sequence). J lost 4 bases, V lost 5 bases, and 13 bases had no gene match. CDR3 length equals 15 residues. CDR3 residues: CSAEPLRGLIETQYF. In DNA, the CDR3 is TGCAGTGCTGAGCCGTTGAGGGGGCTTATAGAGACCCAGTACTTC.

This rearrangement joins TRBV6-1 to TRBJ1-6; 11 nucleotides agree with TRBD1. The CDR3 has 16 amino acids. Germline V gene sequence: CDR1 MNHNS, CDR2 SASEGT. Trimming at V came to 6 bases and at J to 7 bases, leaving 8 bases not matched to a gene. CDR3 sequence reads: CASRAGQGVGNSPLHF. The CDR3 DNA reads as TGTGCCAGCAGGGCGGGACAGGGGGTAGGGAATTCACCCCTCCACTTT.

This clonotype was counted many times. The chain combines TRBV12-3 or TRBV12-4 with TRBJ2-1; TRBD1 or TRBD2 may be the D gene (5 bases each). The CDR3 totals 16 residues. Trimming pared 3 bases from V and 4 bases from J, leaving 16 bases between. CDR3 residues: CASSFRGPRVYNEQFF. CDR3 DNA sequence: TGTGCCAGCAGTTTCCGGGGCCCACGGGTTTACAATGAGCAGTTCTTC.

This sequence joins TRBV7-9 and TRBJ2-1; D gene ambiguous. Trimming took off 5 bases at V and 9 bases at J, with 11 bases between the two ends. Germline lookup yields CDR1 SEHNR and CDR2 FQNEAQ (reference sequence). The length of the CDR3 is 12 residues. This chain's CDR3 is CASSTSFTEQFF. CDR3 DNA: TGTGCCAGCAGCACAAGCTTTACTGAGCAGTTCTTC.

This clonotype was found many times. The V call is TRBV2, the J call TRBJ2-3, with D hard to call. Per the germline V gene, CDR1 is SNHLY and CDR2 is FYNNEI. This CDR3 has 13 amino acids. V shed 7 bases and J shed 2 bases, with 10 bases lying between them. The CDR3 DNA follows: TGTGCCAGCACGGCCAGCCCCACAGATACGCAGTATTTT. Protein sequence: CASTASPTDTQYF.

This clonotype has at least ten counts. V usage is TRBV28 and J usage is TRBJ2-7, with D hard to call. CDR1 is MDHEN and CDR2 is SYDVKM in the germline V gene. Trimming took off 6 bases at V and 1 base at J, with 10 bases between the two ends. This CDR3 comprises 13 residues. CDR3 loop: CASSWNPSYEQYF. The CDR3 region has the DNA TGTGCCAGCAGCTGGAACCCATCCTACGAGCAGTACTTC.

The sample holds many counts of this clonotype. The chain couples TRBV28 to TRBJ2-4; 7 bases agree with TRBD2. With 5 bases clipped from V and 7 bases from J, the junction kept 5 bases outside the gene matches. The germline gives CDR1 MDHEN, CDR2 SYDVKM. The CDR3 is 13 amino acids. The CDR3 sequence: CASSLRGSNIQYF. DNA of the CDR3: TGTGCCAGCAGTCTTCGCGGGAGTAACATTCAGTACTTC.

This clonotype has a count of ten or more. V usage is TRBV5-6 and J usage is TRBJ2-7; D is perhaps TRBD2 (7 bases). This CDR3 comprises 14 residues. Germline CDR1 is SGHDT and CDR2 is YYEEEE. V was clipped by 1 base and J by 6 bases, with 14 bases between them. The CDR3 loop reads CASSLTGRAREQYF. The CDR3 DNA reads as TGTGCCAGCAGCTTGACAGGGAGGGCTCGCGAGCAGTACTTC.

The chain links TRBV7-9 to TRBJ2-1; 7 positions match TRBD2. The CDR3 consists of 15 residues. Germline CDR1 reads SEHNR; CDR2 reads FQNEAQ (reference sequence). The V gene end was trimmed by 3 bases and the J gene end by 4 bases; junction bases not matched to a gene: 6. The CDR3 reads CASSFRTSVYNEQFF. The CDR3 DNA reads as TGTGCCAGCAGCTTTAGAACTAGCGTTTACAATGAGCAGTTCTTC.

This clonotype has just a few counts. The chain links TRBV5-1 to TRBJ2-7; the D is unclear. V lost 4 bases to trimming and J lost 6 bases, with 14 bases between them. In germline, CDR1 is SGHRS, CDR2 YFSETQ. This CDR3 is built from 13 residues. The chain's CDR3 is CASSQGNAAEQYF. CDR3 bases: TGCGCCAGCAGCCAAGGTAACGCCGCCGAGCAGTACTTC.

This chain links TRBV19 with TRBJ1-2; no definite D call. With 3 bases removed from V and 4 bases from J, the gap between germline ends came to 15 bases. Germline V gene data show CDR1 as LNHDA and CDR2 as SQIVND (reference sequence). This CDR3 contains 15 residues. The CDR3: CASSIRSQSVYGYTF. In DNA, the CDR3 is TGTGCCAGTAGTATTCGTTCCCAGTCGGTCTATGGCTACACCTTC.

This clonotype was observed many times. J is TRBJ2-3 and V is TRBV11-2, with D uncertain. Germline CDR1 is SGHAT and CDR2 is FQNNGV. Between the trimmed V and J ends, which lost 1 base and 3 bases, there was a span of 11 bases. The CDR3 sequence is 15 residues long. CDR3 protein: CASSLVRTTTDTQYF. The CDR3 DNA follows: TGTGCCAGCAGCTTAGTGCGAACTACAACAGATACGCAGTATTTT.

The rearrangement uses TRBV9 and TRBJ2-2; D might be TRBD1 (6 bases). Germline CDR1 reads SGDLS; CDR2 reads YYNGEE. V was shortened by 3 bases and J by 8 bases, with 11 bases between the two germline ends. The CDR3 runs to 13 residues. DNA of the CDR3: TGTGCCAGCAGCGGCTTACAGGGAGGGGAGCTGTTTTTT. Protein: CASSGLQGGELFF.

Regarding this clonotype: A read error may explain this, as a much larger clone is one base away. This chain joins TRBV25-1 and TRBJ2-3; D is possibly TRBD1 (5 bases). The CDR3 length is 11 residues. Germline V lookup: CDR1 MGHDK, CDR2 SYGVNS. The CDR3 reads CASSDTGTQYF. Here the CDR3 DNA reads TGTGCCAGCAGTGACACAGGTACGCAGTATTTT.

This clonotype was seen repeatedly, ten times or more. The chain links TRBV6-1 to TRBJ2-7; 7 bases fit TRBD2. The CDR3 length is 15 residues. Germline V CDR1 and CDR2: MNHNS, SASEGT. V lost 6 bases to trimming and J lost 4 bases; unmatched junction nucleotides: 12. Here the CDR3 DNA reads TGTGCCAGCAGGGAGGCGGGGGACCGTTCTTACGAGCAGTACTTC. Translation gives CASREAGDRSYEQYF.

The table lists this clonotype with many counts. V gene TRBV20-1 combines with J gene TRBJ1-1; D is undetermined. CDR1 DFQATT and CDR2 SNEGSKA come from the germline V gene (reference sequence). Trimming removed 3 bases at V and 3 bases at J, with 14 bases between. The CDR3 contains 14 residues. The CDR3 is CSASRPSGYTEAFF. The DNA of the CDR3 is TGCAGTGCTAGTCGACCTTCAGGTTACACTGAAGCTTTCTTT.

Ten or more counts support this clonotype. The chain couples TRBV11-2 to TRBJ2-7; D unclear. The CDR3 runs to 15 residues. V lost 3 bases to trimming and J lost 1 base, with 13 bases between them. Germline CDR1 and CDR2: SGHAT and FQNNGV. For the CDR3, the DNA is TGTGCCAGCAGCTTCCTCCACTCACCTTCCTACGAGCAGTACTTC. It translates to CASSFLHSPSYEQYF.

The rearrangement links TRBV5-6 to TRBJ1-6; D may be TRBD1 (6 bases). V lost 4 bases and J 9 bases, leaving 8 bases between the germline ends. Germline CDR1 SGHDT, CDR2 YYEEEE. The CDR3 runs 12 residues. The CDR3 region has the DNA TGTGCCAGCAGCGGCAGGGGTTCACCCCTCCACTTT. The encoded protein is CASSGRGSPLHF.

Only a few counts were recorded for this clonotype. The junction and the germline gene differ at one end; a read error may be behind it. This chain links TRBV20-1 with TRBJ2-5; tentatively, D is TRBD2 (6 bases). CDR1 DFQATT and CDR2 SNEGSKA come from the germline V gene (reference sequence). CDR3 length equals 16 residues. CDR3 DNA: TGCAGTGCCATCCGGACTAATGTGGGAGTCCAAGAGGCCCAGTACTTC. Residues: CSAIRTNVGVQEAQYF.

This clonotype was counted many times. This chain links TRBV28 with TRBJ2-1; D possibly corresponds to TRBD2 (5 bases). The CDR3 extends over 16 amino acids. Germline lookup yields CDR1 MDHEN and CDR2 SYDVKM. Trimming cost V 9 bases and J 7 bases, with 25 bases left between them. The chain's CDR3 is CASYLGRGSRGNEQFF. CDR3 in DNA: TGTGCCAGTTATCTCGGACGGGGTTCCCGTGGGAATGAGCAGTTCTTC.